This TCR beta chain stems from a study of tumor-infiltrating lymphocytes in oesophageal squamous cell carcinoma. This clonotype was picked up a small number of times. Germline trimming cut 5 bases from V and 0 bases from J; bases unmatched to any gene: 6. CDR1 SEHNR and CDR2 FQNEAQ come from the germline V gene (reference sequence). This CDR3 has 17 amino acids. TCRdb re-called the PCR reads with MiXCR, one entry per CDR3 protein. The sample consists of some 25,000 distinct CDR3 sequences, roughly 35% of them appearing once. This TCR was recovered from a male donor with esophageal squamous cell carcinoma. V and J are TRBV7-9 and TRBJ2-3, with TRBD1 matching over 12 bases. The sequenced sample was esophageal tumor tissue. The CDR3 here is CASSQGQGAGSTDTQYF. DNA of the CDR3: TGTGCCAGCAGCCAGGGACAGGGGGCTGGGAGCACAGATACGCAGTATTTT.